This T cell receptor beta chain stems from a study of T cell repertoires in cytomegalovirus infection. Study-level findings and limits: Carriers of CMV plus the relevant HLA were identified by cumulative public TCR beta family frequency. It was HLA-C-restricted CMV-specific TCR beta clonotypes that dominated the response ex vivo.

In its sample, this clonotype was seen a few times. Its antigen is not identified. Germline V gives CDR1 MNHEY, CDR2 SVGEGT. This CDR3 has 15 amino acids. Trimming removed 5 bases from V and 3 bases from J; junction bases left unmatched: 9. TCRdb recomputed calls from the reads with MiXCR, one row per CDR3 protein. Of about 180,000 distinct CDR3 sequences detected, about a sixth appear once; the ten largest clones hold about 23%. This receptor was identified in a human donor in good health (CMV status not recorded). Some clones in this sample may be carry-over from other donors' samples. The sample taken for sequencing was CD8+ T cells from PBMCs. The rearrangement links TRBV6-2 or TRBV6-3 to TRBJ2-7; 8 bases align to TRBD1. The CDR3 sequence: CASSARTGKGYEQYF. CDR3 DNA: TGTGCCAGCAGTGCCAGGACAGGGAAGGGCTACGAGCAGTACTTC.